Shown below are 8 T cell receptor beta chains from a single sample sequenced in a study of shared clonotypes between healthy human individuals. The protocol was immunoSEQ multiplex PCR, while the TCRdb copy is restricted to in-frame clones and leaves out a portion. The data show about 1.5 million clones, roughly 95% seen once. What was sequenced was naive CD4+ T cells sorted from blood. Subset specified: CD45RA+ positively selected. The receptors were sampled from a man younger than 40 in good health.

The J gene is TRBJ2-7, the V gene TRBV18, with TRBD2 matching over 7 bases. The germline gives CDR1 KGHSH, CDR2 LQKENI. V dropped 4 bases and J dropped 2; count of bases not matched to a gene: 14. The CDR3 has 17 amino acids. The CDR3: CASSLKSGLEGTYEQYF. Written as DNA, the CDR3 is TGTGCCAGCTCACTTAAATCCGGACTAGAAGGAACCTACGAGCAGTACTTC. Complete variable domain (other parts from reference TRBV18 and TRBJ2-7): NAGVMQNPRHLVRRRGQEARLRCSPMKGHSHVYWYRQLPEEGLKFMVYLQKENIIDESGMPKERFSAEFPKEGPSILRIQQVVRGDSAAYFCASSLKSGLEGTYEQYFGPGTRLTVT.

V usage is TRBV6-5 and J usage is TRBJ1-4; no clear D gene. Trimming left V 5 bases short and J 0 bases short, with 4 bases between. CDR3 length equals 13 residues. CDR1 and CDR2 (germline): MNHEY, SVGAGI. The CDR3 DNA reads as TGTGCCAGCAGTCGGACAACTAATGAAAAACTGTTTTTT. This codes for CASSRTTNEKLFF.

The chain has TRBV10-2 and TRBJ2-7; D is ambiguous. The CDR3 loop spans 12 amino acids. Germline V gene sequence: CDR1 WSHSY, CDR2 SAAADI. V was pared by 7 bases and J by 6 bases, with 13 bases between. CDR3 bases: TGCGCCAGCAAAGGATACTTGGGCGAGCAGTACTTC. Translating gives CASKGYLGEQYF.

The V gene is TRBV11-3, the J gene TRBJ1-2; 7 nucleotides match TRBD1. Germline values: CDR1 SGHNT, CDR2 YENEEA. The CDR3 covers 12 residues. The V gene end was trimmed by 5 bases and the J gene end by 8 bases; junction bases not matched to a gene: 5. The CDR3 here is CASSNQGDGYTF. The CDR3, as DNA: TGTGCCAGCAGCAACCAGGGGGACGGCTACACCTTC.

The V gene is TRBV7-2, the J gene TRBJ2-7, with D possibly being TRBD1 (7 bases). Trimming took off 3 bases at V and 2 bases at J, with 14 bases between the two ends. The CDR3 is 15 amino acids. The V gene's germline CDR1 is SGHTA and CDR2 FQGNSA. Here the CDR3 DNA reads TGTGCCAGCAGCTTCGGAGGGGGCGGAACCTACGAGCAGTACTTC. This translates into CASSFGGGGTYEQYF.

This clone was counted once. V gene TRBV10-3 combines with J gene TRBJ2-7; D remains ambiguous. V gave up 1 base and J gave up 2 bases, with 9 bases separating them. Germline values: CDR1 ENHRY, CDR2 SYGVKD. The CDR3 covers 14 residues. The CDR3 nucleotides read TGTGCCATCAGTGAGTTGGAGACAACCTACGAGCAGTACTTC. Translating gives CAISELETTYEQYF.

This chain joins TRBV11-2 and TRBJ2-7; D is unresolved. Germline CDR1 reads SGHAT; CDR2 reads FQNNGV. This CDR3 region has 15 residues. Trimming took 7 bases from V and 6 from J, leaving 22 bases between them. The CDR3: CASTLFGTQPSEQYF. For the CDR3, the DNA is TGTGCCAGCACCCTATTCGGCACCCAACCCTCCGAGCAGTACTTC.

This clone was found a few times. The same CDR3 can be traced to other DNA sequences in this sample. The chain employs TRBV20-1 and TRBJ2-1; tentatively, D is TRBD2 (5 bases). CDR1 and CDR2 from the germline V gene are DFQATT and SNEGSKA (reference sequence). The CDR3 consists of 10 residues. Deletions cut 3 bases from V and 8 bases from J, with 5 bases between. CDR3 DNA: TGCAGTGCTAGGAGGGATGAGCAGTTCTTC. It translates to CSARRDEQFF.